This T cell receptor (beta chain) was profiled in a study of blood T cells in healthy people across ages. The CDR3 has 11 residues. Deletions cut 6 bases from V and 10 bases from J, with 15 bases between. Per germline, CDR1 SQVTM and CDR2 ANQGSEA. Remarks on this clonotype: Its antigen is not known.

The second PCR ran about 6 to 12 cycles with a sample-barcoded 5' primer and J-beta primers. Each CDR3 protein is one row after TCRdb ran MiXCR on the 5' RACE reads. Of 1,300,000 or so distinct CDR3 sequences listed, around 59% are singletons. Study-level points and caveats: Long-lived donors carried more naive CD4+ cells and greater diversity than aged donors.

The sequence was collected from a young man in good health. The sequenced material came from blood. The genes are TRBV29-1 and TRBJ1-1; D gene unclear. The DNA of the CDR3 is TGCAGCGTCGCCGGAGACTTGGCAGCTTTCTTT. Protein product: CSVAGDLAAFF.